The 24 T cell receptor beta chains listed next were all sequenced from one sample in a study of blood T cell repertoires in COVID-19. Profiled with immunoSEQ multiplex PCR; TCRdb holds only in-frame clones, not every one. The sample has under 90,000 clones; about 80% are singletons. Specimen: peripheral blood. These receptors came from a human donor in a cohort sampled during active COVID-19.

This chain joins TRBV19 and TRBJ2-7; 9 bases line up with TRBD2. Germline lookup yields CDR1 LNHDA and CDR2 SQIVND (reference sequence). Trimming removed 3 bases from V and 1 base from J; junction bases left unmatched: 4. This CDR3 has 15 residues. DNA of the CDR3: TGTGCCAGTAGTATGAGGCGGGGGGGTTCCTACGAGCAGTACTTC. Its protein product is CASSMRRGGSYEQYF.

The chain recombines TRBV7-9 with TRBJ2-5, with 11 bases identical to TRBD2. V dropped 0 bases and J dropped 8; count of bases not matched to a gene: 11. Germline CDR1 reads SEHNR; CDR2 reads FQNEAQ (reference sequence). The CDR3 has 17 amino acids. The CDR3 DNA reads as TGTGCCAGCAGCTTAGCGGGGGCCGGGACTAGCGGTGATACCCAGTACTTC. Protein: CASSLAGAGTSGDTQYF.

In its sample, this clone was seen a few times. The V and J genes are TRBV29-1 and TRBJ2-2, with 7 positions matching TRBD1. The CDR3 extends over 12 amino acids. Losses at the gene ends were 4 bases for V and 8 bases for J; bases not matched to a gene: 4. CDR1 is SQVTM, CDR2 ANQGSEA, per germline. This CDR3 reads CSVGDRVGELFF. CDR3 bases: TGCAGCGTTGGTGACAGGGTGGGGGAGCTGTTTTTT.

The rearrangement joins TRBV5-5 to TRBJ1-2; D remains ambiguous. Looked up from germline, CDR1 is SGHKS and CDR2 is YYEKEE (reference sequence). The V end was cut by 0 bases, the J end by 6 bases, with 12 bases between. This CDR3 has 14 residues. The CDR3 protein is CASSLERVPDGYTF. CDR3 nucleotide sequence: TGTGCCAGCAGCTTGGAAAGAGTTCCTGATGGCTACACCTTC.

This chain connects TRBV27 to TRBJ2-2; 11 nucleotides agree with TRBD2. V lost 6 bases, J lost 4 bases, and 4 bases stayed unmatched. The CDR3 spans 15 residues. Germline CDR1 reads MNHEY; CDR2 reads SMNVEV (reference sequence). CDR3 in amino acids: CASRGLAGGTGELFF. The DNA of the CDR3 is TGTGCCAGCAGGGGGCTAGCGGGAGGCACCGGGGAGCTGTTTTTT.

This clone was detected a few times. V and J are TRBV19 and TRBJ2-3; possibly TRBD1 for D (5 bases). V lost 10 bases and J 2 bases, leaving 13 bases between the germline ends. Germline V gene lookup returns CDR1 LNHDA and CDR2 SQIVND (reference sequence). CDR3 size: 13 residues. For the CDR3, the DNA is TGTGCCACCCTGGGGCGGTACACAGATACGCAGTATTTT. Residues: CATLGRYTDTQYF.

The chain has TRBV3-1 (or the pseudogene TRBV3-2) and TRBJ2-3, with TRBD2 as a possible D gene (5 bases). Germline lookup yields CDR1 LGHDT and CDR2 YNNKEL (reference sequence). This CDR3 has 13 amino acids. The V end was cut by 0 bases, the J end by 8 bases, with 9 bases between. This chain's CDR3 is CASSQEPRGTQYF. DNA for the CDR3: TGTGCCAGCAGCCAAGAGCCCCGGGGTACGCAGTATTTT.

This chain uses TRBV7-9 with TRBJ1-2; TRBD1 might be the D (6 bases). V was shortened by 2 bases and J by 7 bases, with 14 bases between the two germline ends. Germline CDR1 reads SEHNR; CDR2 reads FQNEAQ (reference sequence). This CDR3 region has 14 residues. This CDR3 is CASSLPGVYSGYTF. The DNA of the CDR3 is TGTGCCAGCAGCTTACCAGGGGTCTATAGTGGCTACACCTTC.

The chain has TRBV7-9 and TRBJ2-1; the match to TRBD1 covers 9 bases. The CDR3 runs to 15 residues. CDR1 SEHNR and CDR2 FQNEAQ come from the germline V gene (reference sequence). Trimming took 4 bases from V and 5 from J; bases not matched to a gene: 6. The CDR3 spells CASSSQGAKNNEQFF. CDR3 coding DNA: TGTGCCAGCAGCTCACAGGGGGCAAAGAACAATGAGCAGTTCTTC.

The CDR3, as DNA: TGTGCCAGCAGCCATAACCGGGGAAGGGATGGCTACACCTTC. This gives the protein CASSHNRGRDGYTF. The V and J genes are TRBV3-1 (or the pseudogene TRBV3-2) and TRBJ1-2; D gene uncertain. The CDR3 has 14 residues. Trimming shortened V by 3 bases and J by 6 bases, and 14 bases separated the two germline ends. From germline, CDR1 is LGHDT and CDR2 YNNKEL (reference sequence).

This rearrangement joins TRBV5-1 to TRBJ2-3; TRBD2 might be the D (5 bases). The CDR3 has 16 residues. V was shortened by 0 bases and J by 1 base, with 12 bases between the two germline ends. CDR1 is SGHRS, CDR2 YFSETQ, per germline. CDR3 DNA: TGCGCCAGCAGCTTGGCGGCGCGGGTTCGCACAGATACGCAGTATTTT. Amino acid sequence: CASSLAARVRTDTQYF.

The chain links TRBV10-3 to TRBJ2-7; TRBD1 is a possible D gene (5 bases). This CDR3 is 13 amino acids long. The V gene's germline CDR1 is ENHRY and CDR2 SYGVKD. Trimming shortened V by 6 bases and J by 2 bases, and 11 bases separated the two germline ends. CDR3 in amino acids: CAISLDKPYEQYF. DNA for the CDR3: TGTGCCATCAGCCTGGACAAACCCTACGAGCAGTACTTC.

The chain combines TRBV5-1 with TRBJ1-1, with 8 bases aligning to TRBD1. The V gene end was trimmed by 2 bases and the J gene end by 1 base; junction bases not matched to a gene: 22. Per the germline V gene, CDR1 is SGHRS and CDR2 is YFSETQ. The length of the CDR3 is 21 residues. CDR3 residues: CASSFDRDRRPRAAGNTEAFF. CDR3 bases: TGCGCCAGCAGCTTCGACCGGGACAGGAGGCCTCGGGCTGCGGGGAACACTGAAGCTTTCTTT. Looking up the rest from reference TRBV5-1 and TRBJ1-1 gives the full variable domain: KAGVTQTPRYLIKTRGQQVTLSCSPISGHRSVSWYQQTPGQGLQFLFEYFSETQRNKGNFPGRFSGRQFSNSRSEMNVSTLELGDSALYLCASSFDRDRRPRAAGNTEAFFGQGTRLTVV.

V usage is TRBV6-6 and J usage is TRBJ1-6; possible D gene TRBD1, 5 bases. This CDR3 spans 14 amino acids. Trimming took 4 bases from V and 9 from J, leaving 13 bases between them. Germline assignment: CDR1 MNHNY and CDR2 SVGAGI (reference sequence). CDR3 in amino acids: CASSSRGLGSPLHF. In DNA, the CDR3 is TGTGCCAGCAGTTCCCGGGGACTGGGTTCACCCCTCCACTTT.

This sequence joins TRBV12-3 or TRBV12-4 and TRBJ2-1; D not certain. Trimming pared 7 bases from V and 12 bases from J, leaving 16 bases between. This CDR3 comprises 12 residues. The CDR3 coding sequence is TGTGCCAGCACCACCCTATACTCGGGGCAGTTCTTC. It specifies CASTTLYSGQFF.

The table lists this clone with a count of one. This rearrangement joins TRBV7-6 to TRBJ2-2, with 11 bases lining up with TRBD1. Germline-derived CDR1 and CDR2 are SGHVS and FNYEAQ. V was clipped by 4 bases and J by 7 bases; unmatched bases: 11. The length of the CDR3 is 17 residues. The CDR3, as DNA: TGTGCCAGCAGCTCGAGGACAGGGGGCAGAATGAGCGGGGAGCTGTTTTTT. Protein: CASSSRTGGRMSGELFF.

V usage is TRBV5-1 and J usage is TRBJ2-1, with 7 bases aligning to TRBD2. The CDR3 has 16 residues. The V and J ends lost 0 bases and 5 bases, in that order; junction bases with no gene match: 8. Looked up from germline, CDR1 is SGHRS and CDR2 is YFSETQ. In DNA, the CDR3 is TGCGCCAGCAGCTTGGCCGCCCGACTAGCTAACAATGAGCAGTTCTTC. It encodes CASSLAARLANNEQFF.

The chain combines TRBV29-1 with TRBJ2-5; TRBD2 might be the D (6 bases). CDR3 length: 12 amino acids. Germline V gives CDR1 SQVTM, CDR2 ANQGSEA. The ends were cut back, 7 bases at V and 5 bases at J, with 14 bases in the middle. CDR3 loop: CSGGAGRETQYF. CDR3 DNA sequence: TGCAGCGGAGGCGCGGGGAGGGAGACCCAGTACTTC.

The gene calls are TRBV24-1 and TRBJ1-1; weak D call: TRBD1 (6 bases). Trimming cost V 5 bases and J 1 base, with 13 bases left between them. The germline V gene encodes CDR1 KGHDR and CDR2 SFDVKD. This CDR3 comprises 15 residues. CDR3 coding DNA: TGTGCCACCAGTGCCAGGACAGCAGGGAACACTGAAGCTTTCTTT. Translating it yields CATSARTAGNTEAFF.

This chain links TRBV7-2 with TRBJ1-5; D perhaps matches TRBD1 (5 bases). This CDR3 contains 15 residues. V gave up 0 bases and J gave up 11 bases, with 17 bases separating them. Per the germline V gene, CDR1 is SGHTA and CDR2 is FQGNSA. Written as DNA, the CDR3 is TGTGCCAGCAGCTTAGCGGACATTTTAGATGGCACCCAGCATTTT. Its protein product is CASSLADILDGTQHF.

The rearrangement uses TRBV20-1 and TRBJ2-3; weak D call: TRBD2 (6 bases). The V gene's germline CDR1 is DFQATT and CDR2 SNEGSKA (reference sequence). Between the trimmed V and J ends, which lost 3 bases and 0 bases, there was a span of 10 bases. This CDR3 is built from 14 residues. CDR3 coding DNA: TGCAGTGCTAGTGGGGCGGGGAGCACAGATACGCAGTATTTT. Amino acids: CSASGAGSTDTQYF.

The chain is built from TRBV5-5 and TRBJ2-7, with TRBD2 identical over 8 bases. The J segment lost 4 bases and the V segment lost 4 bases, leaving 7 bases of the junction unmatched. Germline CDR1 is SGHKS and CDR2 is YYEKEE (reference sequence). The CDR3 extends over 14 amino acids. CDR3 DNA: TGTGCCAGCAGCACGCACGGGAGGGGGTACGAGCAGTACGTC. As protein: CASSTHGRGYEQYV.

The chain joins TRBV6-2 or TRBV6-3 to TRBJ1-4; tentative D call: TRBD1 (5 bases). Germline V gene data show CDR1 as MNHEY and CDR2 as SVGEGT. Trimming cost V 4 bases and J 7 bases, with 13 bases left between them. CDR3 size: 14 residues. CDR3 loop: CASSWGSSAEKLFF. CDR3 bases: TGTGCCAGCAGTTGGGGCAGCTCAGCTGAAAAACTGTTTTTT.

V and J are TRBV21-1 and TRBJ2-1; TRBD2, the table's D call, lacks a check against the DNA. TRBV21-1 corresponds to a pseudogene. This CDR3 comprises 14 residues. The DNA of the CDR3 is TGTGCCAGCAGCAAAGCCCCGGGACTAGCGGAGCAGTTCTTC. Translation gives CASSKAPGLAEQFF.